The clone carrying this TCR beta chain was recorded at least ten times. The data originate from a study of early T cells in non-severe SARS-CoV-2 infection. The V end was cut by 1 base, the J end by 2 bases, with 7 bases between. The CDR3 covers 13 residues. Per germline, CDR1 DFQATT and CDR2 SNEGSKA (reference sequence). TCRdb itself ran the 5' RACE reads through MiXCR, one entry per CDR3 protein. The sample holds 25,000 to 30,000 distinct CDR3 sequences, about 4% seen once. The clonotype originates from an adult who was a healthcare worker with PCR-confirmed SARS-CoV-2 infection or an uninfected control (not recorded which). V and J are TRBV20-1 and TRBJ2-3; D gene unclear. The source material was whole blood. The CDR3 is CSARVPYTDTQYF. CDR3 bases: TGCAGTGCTAGAGTGCCCTACACAGATACGCAGTATTTT.